Below, 24 T cell receptor beta chains from the same sample are listed, as sequenced in a study of blood T cell repertoires in COVID-19 (dated by TCRdb to 2020 to 2022). The library came from the immunoSEQ multiplex PCR assay. TCRdb took over this immuneACCESS table, retaining in-frame rearrangements with V and J assigned. Such tables are incomplete; in checked studies, under half of the missing clones stem from an unresolved V gene, and the remainder is unexplained. In all, the sample holds 200,000 to 250,000 clones, and more than 75% of those were seen once. The ten most abundant clones make up 3% of the sample. The sample taken for sequencing was peripheral blood. All receptors derive from a man aged 60 to 69 with acute or convalescent COVID-19.

The gene calls are TRBV18 and TRBJ2-2; TRBD2 aligns across 7 bases. Germline CDR1 reads KGHSH; CDR2 reads LQKENI. The length of the CDR3 is 13 residues. J lost 6 bases, V lost 6 bases, and 4 bases had no gene match. CDR3 sequence reads: CASSPAGAGELFF. The CDR3 DNA is TGTGCCAGCTCCCCGGCGGGGGCCGGGGAGCTGTTTTTT.

This chain links TRBV5-1 with TRBJ1-4, with D possibly being TRBD1 (5 bases). Germline loops: CDR1 SGHRS, CDR2 YFSETQ. The CDR3 consists of 12 residues. V was trimmed by 4 bases and J by 8 bases, leaving 9 bases between them. The CDR3 DNA is TGCGCCAGCAGCCTTGGGGGGGAAAAACTGTTTTTT. This translates into CASSLGGEKLFF.

CDR3: CASSLSFTSGRTSTDTQYF. CDR3 DNA sequence: TGTGCCAGCAGCTTATCGTTTACTAGCGGGCGTACTAGCACAGATACGCAGTATTTT. The V gene is TRBV7-2, the J gene TRBJ2-3, with 9 bases aligning to TRBD2. The CDR3 is 19 residues long. Germline CDR1 SGHTA, CDR2 FQGNSA. The trim removed 2 bases at V and 0 bases at J, leaving 12 bases unmatched.

The chain recombines TRBV6-1 with TRBJ2-1; D remains unclear. Germline V gives CDR1 MNHNS, CDR2 SASEGT. Trimming took off 2 bases at V and 5 bases at J, with 7 bases between the two ends. The CDR3 runs 13 residues. The CDR3 reads CASSERRDNEQFF. The CDR3 DNA is TGTGCCAGCAGTGAACGCCGCGACAATGAGCAGTTCTTC.

A few counts support this clone. The V gene is TRBV10-1, the J gene TRBJ1-1, with no clear D. Per the germline V gene, CDR1 is WNHNN and CDR2 is SYGVQD (reference sequence). This CDR3 spans 14 amino acids. Deletions cut 8 bases from V and 5 bases from J, with 18 bases between. The CDR3 DNA follows: TGCGCCAGCCGACTACAAGGCTTGTCGACTGAAGCTTTCTTT. Its protein is CASRLQGLSTEAFF.

The rearrangement joins TRBV19 to TRBJ2-4; 7 positions agree with TRBD1. The CDR3 length is 13 residues. Germline V gene data show CDR1 as LNHDA and CDR2 as SQIVND (reference sequence). V shed 6 bases and J 8 bases; nucleotides not matched to a gene: 7. Here the CDR3 DNA reads TGTGCCAGTAGGGAGACAGGGTCGGACATTCAGTACTTC. As protein: CASRETGSDIQYF. Filled out from reference TRBV19 and TRBJ2-4, the complete variable domain reads DGGITQSPKYLFRKEGQNVTLSCEQNLNHDAMYWYRQDPGQGLRLIYYSQIVNDFQKGDIAEGYSVSREKKESFPLTVTSAQKNPTAFYLCASRETGSDIQYFGAGTRLSVL.

The chain carries TRBV4-1 and TRBJ2-5; 8 bases match TRBD2. The CDR3 covers 16 residues. Germline CDR1 and CDR2: MGHRA and YSYEKL. Trimming removed 1 base from V and 2 bases from J; junction bases left unmatched: 6. CDR3 amino acids: CASSQVRSGGQETQYF. The CDR3 DNA follows: TGCGCCAGCAGCCAAGTGAGGAGCGGGGGACAAGAGACCCAGTACTTC.

This chain links TRBV15 with TRBJ1-4; no definite D call. Trimming removed 1 base at V and 2 bases at J, with 11 bases between. There are 16 residues in the CDR3. CDR1 is LNHNV, CDR2 YYDKDF, per germline (reference sequence). The CDR3 region is CATSRVLVRTNEKLFF. The CDR3 DNA is TGTGCCACCAGCAGAGTTTTAGTCAGGACTAATGAAAAACTGTTTTTT.

The gene calls are TRBV5-1 and TRBJ1-2; perhaps TRBD1 as D (5 bases). This CDR3 is built from 16 residues. The germline V gene encodes CDR1 SGHRS and CDR2 YFSETQ. The ends were cut back, 4 bases at V and 4 bases at J, with 20 bases in the middle. The CDR3 bases are TGCGCCAGCAGCCTCGGGACCACGGGGGTAGGCTATGGCTACACCTTC. Protein sequence: CASSLGTTGVGYGYTF.

V is TRBV10-3 and J is TRBJ2-3, with 12 bases matching TRBD2. V shed 7 bases and J 2 bases; nucleotides not matched to a gene: 4. The CDR3 has 15 residues. CDR1 is ENHRY, CDR2 SYGVKD, per germline. The CDR3 DNA sequence: TGTGCCATCAAGGGACTAGCGGGCTCCACAGATACGCAGTATTTT. Protein: CAIKGLAGSTDTQYF.

The chain recombines TRBV20-1 with TRBJ2-7, with D possibly matching TRBD1 (6 bases). Germline V gene data show CDR1 as DFQATT and CDR2 as SNEGSKA (reference sequence). The CDR3 covers 11 residues. The V gene lost 8 bases and the J gene lost 2 bases, with 10 bases spanning the gap. This CDR3 is CSPQGPYEQYF. The CDR3 DNA sequence: TGCAGTCCACAGGGACCCTACGAGCAGTACTTC.

The genes are TRBV6-2 or TRBV6-3 and TRBJ2-1; 14 bases are a match to TRBD2. V was pared by 0 bases and J by 8 bases, with 12 bases of the junction left unmatched. The CDR3 runs to 19 residues. Germline CDR1 reads MNHEY; CDR2 reads SVGEGT. The CDR3 DNA reads as TGTGCCAGCAGTTACTCGATGACTAGCGGGGGGGCGCCTGAGGATGAGCAGTTCTTC. It encodes CASSYSMTSGGAPEDEQFF.

CDR3 in DNA: TGCGCCAGCAGCCAAGATTTGGCAGGGAGCACAGATACGCAGTATTTT. Translation gives CASSQDLAGSTDTQYF. This rearrangement joins TRBV4-3 to TRBJ2-3, with D perhaps matching TRBD1 (5 bases). Trimming took off 0 bases at V and 0 bases at J, with 10 bases between the two ends. The CDR3 consists of 16 residues. Germline values: CDR1 LGHNA, CDR2 YSLEER.

In its sample, this clone was seen a few times. The V call is TRBV7-8, the J call TRBJ2-1; D unclear. Trimming cost V 2 bases and J 3 bases, with 11 bases left between them. This CDR3 has 15 residues. Germline lookup yields CDR1 SGHVS and CDR2 FQNEAQ. CDR3: CASSLKRGIYNEQFF. CDR3 coding DNA: TGTGCCAGCAGCTTAAAGCGAGGTATCTACAATGAGCAGTTCTTC.

The chain recombines TRBV7-2 with TRBJ1-2; D is uncertain. Germline V gene sequence: CDR1 SGHTA, CDR2 FQGNSA. The length of the CDR3 is 16 residues. V was pared by 5 bases and J by 1 base, with 17 bases between. In DNA form, the CDR3 reads TGTGCCAGCAGCCCGGTGGCAGGTTCCCTTAACTATGGCTACACCTTC. This sequence encodes CASSPVAGSLNYGYTF.

The genes are TRBV2 and TRBJ2-3, with TRBD2 matching 15 bases. Germline trimming cut 6 bases from V and 6 bases from J; bases unmatched to any gene: 10. The CDR3 covers 17 residues. Germline V gives CDR1 SNHLY, CDR2 FYNNEI. DNA of the CDR3: TGTGCCAGCAGGCGAAGGACTAGCGGGGGGGCAGTGGATACGCAGTATTTT. Protein: CASRRRTSGGAVDTQYF.

The chain joins TRBV5-1 to TRBJ2-2; TRBD2 aligns across 9 bases. Trimming removed 4 bases from V and 7 bases from J; junction bases left unmatched: 8. Germline V gives CDR1 SGHRS, CDR2 YFSETQ. This CDR3 is 15 amino acids long. In DNA form, the CDR3 reads TGCGCCAGCAGCAGTGCTTTTAGCGGGGGCGGGGAGCTGTTTTTT. Translated: CASSSAFSGGGELFF. Full variable domain (remainder filled in from reference TRBV5-1 and TRBJ2-2): KAGVTQTPRYLIKTRGQQVTLSCSPISGHRSVSWYQQTPGQGLQFLFEYFSETQRNKGNFPGRFSGRQFSNSRSEMNVSTLELGDSALYLCASSSAFSGGGELFFGEGSRLTVL.

This chain connects TRBV19 to TRBJ2-1; D not resolved. The CDR3 is made up of 14 amino acids. The V and J ends lost 1 base and 9 bases respectively, with 13 bases between them. The germline V gene has CDR1 LNHDA and CDR2 SQIVND (reference sequence). The CDR3 here is CASSIGSTMGEQFF. DNA of the CDR3: TGTGCCAGTAGTATAGGTTCGACAATGGGTGAGCAGTTCTTC.

The chain is built from TRBV3-1 (or the pseudogene TRBV3-2) and TRBJ2-3; 12 positions agree with TRBD2. Losses at the gene ends were 6 bases for V and 1 base for J; bases not matched to a gene: 2. Germline V lookup: CDR1 LGHDT, CDR2 YNNKEL (reference sequence). The CDR3 has 15 amino acids. CDR3 amino acids: CASRLAGGGTDTQYF. The CDR3 bases are TGTGCCAGCAGGCTAGCGGGGGGGGGCACAGATACGCAGTATTTT.

V and J are TRBV4-3 and TRBJ2-7; 12 bases agree with TRBD1. V dropped 1 base and J dropped 5; count of bases not matched to a gene: 3. From germline, CDR1 is LGHNA and CDR2 YSLEER. This CDR3 comprises 15 residues. CDR3 sequence: CASSQVGQGADEQYF. CDR3 DNA: TGCGCCAGCAGCCAAGTGGGACAGGGGGCGGACGAGCAGTACTTC.

This rearrangement joins TRBV2 to TRBJ2-7, with D perhaps TRBD1 (6 bases). The CDR3 has 14 residues. The V gene lost 3 bases and the J gene lost 2 bases, with 11 bases spanning the gap. Germline V gives CDR1 SNHLY, CDR2 FYNNEI. The CDR3 here is CASSEKGVTYEQYF. CDR3 coding DNA: TGTGCCAGCAGTGAGAAGGGGGTGACCTACGAGCAGTACTTC.

V and J are TRBV6-1 and TRBJ2-1; 11 bases map to TRBD1. CDR1 MNHNS and CDR2 SASEGT come from the germline V gene. The CDR3 spans 14 residues. V gave up 8 bases and J gave up 9 bases; unmatched junction bases: 9. CDR3 coding DNA: TGTGCCAGCCGCGAGGGGGGACAGGGGGTTGAGCAGTTCTTC. Translated, it gives CASREGGQGVEQFF.

The rearrangement uses TRBV7-2 and TRBJ2-7; 9 nucleotides match TRBD2. From germline, CDR1 is SGHTA and CDR2 FQGNSA. The CDR3 contains 16 residues. V shed 3 bases, J shed 2 bases, and the junction held 8 bases outside the gene matches. The CDR3 DNA follows: TGTGCCAGCAGCTTGGGACTAGCAGACCCAACCTACGAGCAGTACTTC. It translates to CASSLGLADPTYEQYF.

The sample holds one count of this clone. V and J are TRBV5-1 and TRBJ2-3, with 12 bases identical to TRBD2. The CDR3 loop spans 17 amino acids. From germline, CDR1 is SGHRS and CDR2 YFSETQ. The trim removed 0 bases at V and 4 bases at J, leaving 6 bases unmatched. CDR3 nucleotides: TGCGCCAGCAGCTTGGGGCTAGCGGGGGGGCCTGCAGATACGCAGTATTTT. It specifies CASSLGLAGGPADTQYF. The variable domain in full, with the rest retrieved from reference TRBV5-1 and TRBJ2-3, is KAGVTQTPRYLIKTRGQQVTLSCSPISGHRSVSWYQQTPGQGLQFLFEYFSETQRNKGNFPGRFSGRQFSNSRSEMNVSTLELGDSALYLCASSLGLAGGPADTQYFGPGTRLTVL.